The 21 T cell receptor beta chains listed next were all sequenced from one sample in a study of glioma-infiltrating T cells. TCR alpha and beta CDR3 regions were amplified from RNA using iRepertoire nested multiplex PCR. TCRdb fed the multiplex PCR reads into MiXCR, producing one record per CDR3 protein. The sample shows roughly 100,000 distinct CDR3 sequences, roughly 30% of them seen only once. Sequenced material: glioma tissue, nonneoplastic brain tissue, or PBMCs (not recorded which). Receptor source: a human donor with low-grade glioma or glioblastoma, undergoing nonglioma brain surgery, or in good health (not recorded which).

This clonotype was found many times. The V gene is TRBV28, the J gene TRBJ1-1; tentative D call: TRBD1 (5 bases). The CDR3 is 14 amino acids. V shed 3 bases and J shed 1 base, with 9 bases lying between them. Germline V gives CDR1 MDHEN, CDR2 SYDVKM. The CDR3 loop is CASSLTRENTEAFF. DNA of the CDR3: TGTGCCAGCAGTTTGACCAGGGAGAACACTGAAGCTTTCTTT.

This clonotype occurred a few times. The chain carries TRBV3-1 and TRBJ2-6; D not certain. Per germline, CDR1 LGHDT and CDR2 YNNKEL (reference sequence). Trimming pared 6 bases from V and 4 bases from J, leaving 7 bases between. CDR3 length equals 13 residues. The CDR3 DNA reads as TGTGCCAGCAGGATCGGGGGGGCCAACGTCCTGACTTTC. Its translation is CASRIGGANVLTF.

Ten or more counts support this clonotype. This rearrangement joins TRBV20-1 to TRBJ2-1; 9 nucleotides agree with TRBD2. Unmatched junction bases numbered 6, after V lost 6 bases and J lost 3 bases. This CDR3 has 14 residues. Per the germline V gene, CDR1 is DFQATT and CDR2 is SNEGSKA (reference sequence). CDR3 DNA sequence: TGCAGTGCGATAGCGGGGGTGATCTACAATGAGCAGTTCTTC. This gives the protein CSAIAGVIYNEQFF.

This clonotype showed up many times. The chain uses TRBV6-1 and TRBJ2-2; D remains ambiguous. This CDR3 region has 14 residues. The ends were cut back, 5 bases at V and 7 bases at J, with 14 bases in the middle. Germline CDR1 is MNHNS and CDR2 is SASEGT. The CDR3 protein is CASSPRGSHGELFF. Here the CDR3 DNA reads TGTGCCAGCAGTCCGCGAGGAAGCCACGGGGAGCTGTTTTTT.

V usage is TRBV27 and J usage is TRBJ2-3, with 8 nucleotides matching TRBD2. Germline assignment: CDR1 MNHEY and CDR2 SMNVEV (reference sequence). The CDR3 spans 16 residues. Trimming cost V 7 bases and J 0 bases; bases outside gene matches: 9. This chain's CDR3 is CASNSLSGTSTDTQYF. CDR3 in DNA: TGTGCCAGCAATTCCCTTAGCGGGACTAGCACAGATACGCAGTATTTT.

This clonotype came up a few times. V and J are TRBV7-2 and TRBJ2-7; D call uncertain. CDR1 is SGHTA and CDR2 is FQGNSA in the germline V gene. The CDR3 length is 15 residues. The V end lost 5 bases, the J end lost 0 bases, and 14 bases lay between the germline ends. CDR3: CASSRPQPGSYEQYF. In DNA, the CDR3 is TGTGCCAGCAGCCGCCCGCAGCCCGGCTCCTACGAGCAGTACTTC.

There are a few counts of this clonotype. The chain employs TRBV11-2 and TRBJ1-2; TRBD1 agrees at 7 bases. CDR1 and CDR2 from the germline V gene are SGHAT and FQNNGV. The CDR3 runs 15 residues. V lost 5 bases and J lost 4; bases outside the gene matches: 10. CDR3 in amino acids: CASSEQTGMGYGYTF. As DNA, the CDR3 is TGTGCCAGCAGCGAACAGACAGGGATGGGCTATGGCTACACCTTC.

A remark on this clonotype: A much larger clone lies a single base off, so this may be a read error. The chain has TRBV6-5 and TRBJ1-5; D gene ambiguous. The CDR3 has 12 residues. Germline CDR1 reads MNHEY; CDR2 reads SVGAGI. Between the trimmed V and J ends, which lost 8 bases and 6 bases, there was a span of 11 bases. The CDR3 is CASGGGLQPQHF. The CDR3 nucleotides read TGTGCCAGCGGCGGCGGACTTCAGCCCCAGCATTTT.

This clonotype occurred many times. The chain carries TRBV28 and TRBJ1-3; tentative D call: TRBD1 (6 bases). The germline gives CDR1 MDHEN, CDR2 SYDVKM. The CDR3 runs to 17 residues. Trimming cost V 6 bases and J 0 bases, with 18 bases left between them. CDR3 loop: CASRTPGGAFSGNTIYF. CDR3 coding DNA: TGTGCCAGCAGGACCCCTGGGGGCGCCTTCTCTGGAAACACCATATATTTT.

This clonotype was counted ten times or more. The chain combines TRBV7-9 with TRBJ1-3; D remains ambiguous. The CDR3 runs to 15 residues. Trimming took 5 bases from V and 1 from J, leaving 12 bases between them. CDR1 is SEHNR, CDR2 FQNEAQ, per germline (reference sequence). The CDR3 coding sequence is TGTGCCAGCAGCCCGTCAATGGGATCTGGAAACACCATATATTTT. This gives the protein CASSPSMGSGNTIYF.

This clonotype came up many times. The CDR3: CASSWVRGRAPKFF. CDR3 bases: TGTGCCAGCAGCTGGGTAAGGGGCCGAGCGCCGAAGTTCTTC. This chain uses TRBV3-1 with TRBJ2-1, with D perhaps matching TRBD1 (5 bases). The CDR3 sequence is 14 residues long. With 5 bases removed from V and 14 bases from J, the gap between germline ends came to 22 bases. The germline CDR1 and CDR2 sequences are LGHDT and YNNKEL (reference sequence).

The genes are TRBV20-1 and TRBJ1-4, with 10 bases identical to TRBD1. The germline V gene encodes CDR1 DFQATT and CDR2 SNEGSKA (reference sequence). The trim removed 6 bases at V and 8 bases at J, leaving 12 bases unmatched. The CDR3 length is 15 residues. The CDR3 here is CSAAGPGTGDEKLFF. CDR3 sequence (DNA): TGCAGTGCGGCCGGCCCAGGGACAGGGGACGAAAAACTGTTTTTT.

CDR3 in DNA: TGTGCCAGCAGTGAGAACAGCGTATATGGCTACACCTTC. The encoded protein is CASSENSVYGYTF. The J gene is TRBJ1-2, the V gene TRBV2; D remains ambiguous. V lost 3 bases and J lost 5, with 10 bases in between. CDR1 is SNHLY, CDR2 FYNNEI, per germline. CDR3 length: 13 residues.

V is TRBV7-9 and J is TRBJ2-5; maybe TRBD1 (5 bases). The CDR3 runs to 13 residues. Looked up from germline, CDR1 is SEHNR and CDR2 is FQNEAQ (reference sequence). V dropped 5 bases and J dropped 4 bases, with 11 bases sitting between them. The CDR3 sequence: CASSLAGPETQYF. As DNA, the CDR3 is TGTGCCAGCAGCCTCGCAGGGCCAGAGACCCAGTACTTC. The full variable domain, its missing parts supplied by reference TRBV7-9 and TRBJ2-5, is DTGVSQNPRHKITKRGQNVTFRCDPISEHNRLYWYRQTLGQGPEFLTYFQNEAQLEKSRLLSDRFSAERPKGSFSTLEIQRTEQGDSAMYLCASSLAGPETQYFGPGTRLLVL.

This clonotype was counted ten times or more. V usage is TRBV6-1 and J usage is TRBJ1-1; D not certain. The V gene's germline CDR1 is MNHNS and CDR2 SASEGT. The CDR3 is 14 amino acids. V shed 6 bases and J shed 2 bases, with 13 bases lying between them. CDR3 loop: CASSSGGLNTEAFF. The CDR3 region has the DNA TGTGCCAGCAGCTCGGGAGGCCTAAACACTGAAGCTTTCTTT.

The chain combines TRBV29-1 with TRBJ2-3; D may be TRBD1 or TRBD2 (5 bases each). CDR1 SQVTM and CDR2 ANQGSEA come from the germline V gene. Trimming shortened V by 5 bases and J by 2 bases, and 11 bases separated the two germline ends. This CDR3 has 13 residues. CDR3 sequence: CSVTGAYTDTQYF. In DNA form, the CDR3 reads TGCAGCGTTACCGGGGCCTACACAGATACGCAGTATTTT.

Turning to this clonotype: One base away lies a much larger clone, so this may be a sequencing read error. V and J are TRBV7-9 and TRBJ1-6; D uncertain. This CDR3 comprises 12 residues. The germline V gene has CDR1 SEHNR and CDR2 FQNEAQ (reference sequence). Trimming shortened V by 3 bases and J by 7 bases, and 4 bases separated the two germline ends. CDR3 bases: TGTGCCAGCAGCTTTCTCAATTCACCCCTCCACTTT. As protein: CASSFLNSPLHF.

This clonotype was found a few times. The rearrangement uses TRBV30 and TRBJ1-1; perhaps TRBD1 as D (5 bases). V shed 3 bases and J shed 2 bases, with 16 bases lying between them. Germline values: CDR1 GTSNPN, CDR2 SVGIG (reference sequence). The CDR3 consists of 15 residues. CDR3 bases: TGTGCCTGGAGCCAAGGGGTAGGGAGAAACACTGAAGCTTTCTTT. It yields the protein CAWSQGVGRNTEAFF.

This clonotype was detected many times. The V gene is TRBV14, the J gene TRBJ2-3; D ambiguous. V was shortened by 3 bases and J by 5 bases, with 12 bases between the two germline ends. This CDR3 contains 14 residues. Germline-derived CDR1 and CDR2 are SGHDN and FVKESK. The CDR3 region is CASSQARRGDTQYF. The CDR3 DNA follows: TGTGCCAGCAGCCAGGCAAGGAGAGGAGATACGCAGTATTTT.

This clonotype was detected many times. This sequence joins TRBV28 and TRBJ1-2, with TRBD1 matching over 7 bases. This CDR3 is 14 amino acids long. J gave up 8 bases and V 3 bases, and 9 bases lay outside the gene matches. Germline lookup yields CDR1 MDHEN and CDR2 SYDVKM. CDR3 loop: CASSFSTGMRGYTF. The CDR3 region has the DNA TGTGCCAGCAGTTTCTCGACAGGGATGAGGGGCTACACCTTC.

On this clonotype: This may come from a read error, since a much larger clone is one base off. V gene TRBV20-1 combines with J gene TRBJ2-1; D is ambiguous. The CDR3 totals 12 residues. Germline V gene sequence: CDR1 DFQATT, CDR2 SNEGSKA (reference sequence). Trimming stripped 1 base from V and 10 bases from J, with 11 bases between. CDR3 sequence reads: CSARAAIREQFF. The CDR3 DNA sequence: TGCAGTGCTAGAGCGGCTATAAGGGAGCAGTTCTTC.